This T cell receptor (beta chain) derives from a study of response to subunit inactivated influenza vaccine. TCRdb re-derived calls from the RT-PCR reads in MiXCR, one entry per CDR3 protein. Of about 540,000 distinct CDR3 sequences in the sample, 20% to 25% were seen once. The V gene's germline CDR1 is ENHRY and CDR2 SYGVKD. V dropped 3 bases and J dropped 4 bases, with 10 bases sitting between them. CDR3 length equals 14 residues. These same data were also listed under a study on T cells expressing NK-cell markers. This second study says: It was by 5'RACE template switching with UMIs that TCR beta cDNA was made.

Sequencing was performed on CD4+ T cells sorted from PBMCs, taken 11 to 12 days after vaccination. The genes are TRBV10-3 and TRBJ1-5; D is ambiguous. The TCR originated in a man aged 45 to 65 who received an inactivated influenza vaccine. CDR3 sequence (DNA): TGTGCCATCAGTGATTTTCAGGCTAATCAGCCCCAGCATTTT. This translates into CAISDFQANQPQHF.